This T cell receptor beta chain comes out of a study of blood T cell repertoires in COVID-19 (dated by TCRdb to about 2020). A note on the overall study: Collaborator samples came from the United States, Italy and Spain and covered acute and convalescent phases of COVID-19. The material from the prospective study consisted of cDNA or gDNA derived from T cells, B-cell-depleted T cells, or PBMCs. The dataset comprised deeply sampled blood TCRbeta repertoires from subjects exposed to, actively infected with, or recovered from COVID-19. The repertoires were released in a freely available public database meant as a resource for research on the immune response to SARS-CoV-2. Samples came from the ongoing ImmuneRACE study (first 160 participants) plus 1,254 subjects from 6 global collaborators. The sample metadata nearly always contained a de-identified subject ID, COVID-19 status, age in years and sex. HLA class I and class II types, where available, came from metadata supplied by the sample provider rather than from assay-based typing.

What the study reported, not specific to this receptor: Clinical and demographic metadata were provided uncurated, with the amount varying by source and participant.

The immunoSEQ Assay, a bias-controlled multiplex PCR, was used to amplify TCRbeta CDR3 regions from genomic DNA. The paper's processing steps were these. Nucleated cell counts per sample were estimated from amplification of reference gene primers within the assay. To quantify the absolute abundance of each unique TCRbeta CDR3 rearrangement, sequence reads were collapsed and filtered. For each sample, productive Simpson clonality was calculated by taking the square root of Simpson's diversity index across productive rearrangements. In TCRdb, the immuneACCESS table is reduced to in-frame sequences with V and J assigned. These tables do not hold every clone; where another copy was compared, an unresolved V gene accounts for under half, and the others remain unexplained. The DNA was the basis for D and trimming; V, J and clone size are from that table. Across this sample there are tens of thousands of clones, with about 89% seen only once. Of the sample, 11% to 15% falls within the top ten clones.

There are 15 amino acids in the CDR3, from cysteine to phenylalanine inclusive. CDR3 DNA only is kept here, 45 bases in frame from base 1. V lost 0 bases and J lost 8 bases, and the count of bases not matched to a germline gene is 5. Sequences SGHNT (CDR1) and YYREEE (CDR2) are obtained from the germline V gene (reference sequence). Each collaborating institution followed its own protocols to collect whole blood in K2EDTA tubes. For TCRbeta analysis, collaborator samples were shipped as frozen whole blood, as isolated PBMCs, or as DNA extracted from either sample type. Worth noting for this clone: Its antigen is not yet known. No quality values exist for individual bases; no much larger clone is one base distant.

The rearranged segments are TRBV5-4 and TRBJ1-6, with 7 middle bases fitting TRBD1. The source is a man between 65 and 85 years old with active or convalescent COVID-19. The sample comprised peripheral blood. CDR3 loop: CASSLGGQQDSPLHF. In nucleotide form, the sequence is TGTGCCAGCAGCTTGGGGGGACAGCAGGATTCACCCCTCCACTTT.